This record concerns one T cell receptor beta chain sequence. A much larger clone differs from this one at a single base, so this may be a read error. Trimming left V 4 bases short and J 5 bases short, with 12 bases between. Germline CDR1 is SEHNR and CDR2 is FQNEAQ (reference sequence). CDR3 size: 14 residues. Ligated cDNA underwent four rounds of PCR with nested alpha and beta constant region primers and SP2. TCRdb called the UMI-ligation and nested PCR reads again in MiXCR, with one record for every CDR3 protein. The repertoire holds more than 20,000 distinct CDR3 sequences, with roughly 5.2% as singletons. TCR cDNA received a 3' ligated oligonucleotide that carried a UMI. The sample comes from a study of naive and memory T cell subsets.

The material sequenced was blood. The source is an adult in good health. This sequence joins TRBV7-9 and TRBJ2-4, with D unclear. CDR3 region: CASSSKGYQNIQYF. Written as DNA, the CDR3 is TGTGCCAGCAGCTCAAAAGGGTACCAAAACATTCAGTACTTC.